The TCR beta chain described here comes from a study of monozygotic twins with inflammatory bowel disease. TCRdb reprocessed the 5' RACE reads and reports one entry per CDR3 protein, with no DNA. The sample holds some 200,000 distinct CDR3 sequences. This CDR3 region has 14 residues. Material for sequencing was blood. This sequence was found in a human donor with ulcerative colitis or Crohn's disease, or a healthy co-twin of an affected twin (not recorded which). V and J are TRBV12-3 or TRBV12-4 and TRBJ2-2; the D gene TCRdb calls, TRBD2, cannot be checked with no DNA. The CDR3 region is CASTLNHGTGELFF.